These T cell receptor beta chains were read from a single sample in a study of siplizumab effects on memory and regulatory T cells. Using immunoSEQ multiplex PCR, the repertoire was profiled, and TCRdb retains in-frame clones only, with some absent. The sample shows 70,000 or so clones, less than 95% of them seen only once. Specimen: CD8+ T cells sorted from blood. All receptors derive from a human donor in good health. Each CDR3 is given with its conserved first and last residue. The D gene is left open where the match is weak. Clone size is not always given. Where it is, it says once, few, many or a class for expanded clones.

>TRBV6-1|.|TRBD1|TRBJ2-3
CASRTGTGVLDTQYF
TGTGCCAGCAGGACCGGGACAGGGGTCCTGGATACGCAGTATTTT
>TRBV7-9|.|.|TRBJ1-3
CASSDSSGNTIYF
TGTGCCAGCAGCGACAGCTCTGGAAACACCATATATTTT
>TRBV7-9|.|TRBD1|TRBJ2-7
CASSSMVGQGTYEQYF
TGTGCCAGCAGCTCGATGGTGGGACAGGGTACCTACGAGCAGTACTTC
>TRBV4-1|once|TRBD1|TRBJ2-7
CASSQRFGQGGEQYF
TGCGCCAGCAGCCAACGATTCGGACAGGGCGGGGAGCAGTACTTC
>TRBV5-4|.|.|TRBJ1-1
CASSLAGATEAFF
TGTGCCAGCAGCTTGGCAGGGGCCACTGAAGCTTTCTTT
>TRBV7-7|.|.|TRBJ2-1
CASRFDKSSYNEQFF
TGTGCTAGCAGATTTGACAAGAGCTCCTACAATGAGCAGTTCTTC
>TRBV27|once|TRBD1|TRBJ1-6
CASRRDREAYNSPLHF
TGTGCCAGCCGCCGGGACAGGGAAGCCTATAATTCACCCCTCCACTTT
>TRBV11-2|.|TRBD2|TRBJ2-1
CASSLAGGATYNEQFF
TGTGCCAGCAGCTTAGCGGGAGGAGCTACCTACAATGAGCAGTTCTTC
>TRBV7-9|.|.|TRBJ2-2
CASSFGGTGELFF
TGTGCCAGCAGCTTCGGGGGCACCGGGGAGCTGTTTTTT
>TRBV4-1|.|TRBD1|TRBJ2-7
CASSQITGGASYEQYF
TGCGCCAGCAGCCAAATAACAGGGGGCGCATCCTACGAGCAGTACTTC
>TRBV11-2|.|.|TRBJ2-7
CASSLGGGLGYEQYF
TGTGCCAGCAGCTTAGGAGGGGGTCTAGGGTACGAGCAGTACTTC
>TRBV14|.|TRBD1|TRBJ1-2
CASSYTGDYGGYTF
TGTGCCAGCAGCTACACAGGGGATTACGGCGGCTACACCTTC
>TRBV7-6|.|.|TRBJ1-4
CASSLRALGGEKLFF
TGTGCCAGCAGCTTAAGGGCCTTAGGCGGTGAAAAACTGTTTTTT
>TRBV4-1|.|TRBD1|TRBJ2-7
CASSYSGTGVSYEQYF
TGCGCCAGCAGTTACTCCGGGACAGGGGTTTCCTACGAGCAGTACTTC
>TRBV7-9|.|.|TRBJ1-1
CASSLVGGGTEAFF
TGTGCCAGCAGCTTAGTGGGGGGTGGTACTGAAGCTTTCTTT
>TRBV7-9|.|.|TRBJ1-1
CASSHWTQNTEAFF
TGTGCCAGCAGCCATTGGACACAGAACACTGAAGCTTTCTTT
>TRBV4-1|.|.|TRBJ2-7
CASSARQGQGNEQYF
TGCGCCAGCAGCGCCCGACAAGGGCAGGGTAACGAGCAGTACTTC
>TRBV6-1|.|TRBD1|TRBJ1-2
CASSEIDRGLGYGYTF
TGTGCCAGCAGTGAAATTGACAGGGGGCTCGGCTATGGCTACACCTTC
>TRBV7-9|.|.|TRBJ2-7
CASSLGIGENEQYF
TGTGCCAGCAGCTTAGGAATCGGGGAGAACGAGCAGTACTTC
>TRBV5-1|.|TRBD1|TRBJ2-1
CASSLAEGGQDLYNEQFF
TGCGCCAGCAGCTTGGCCGAGGGGGGACAGGACCTCTACAATGAGCAGTTCTTC
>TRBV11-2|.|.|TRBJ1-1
CASSSIDLNTEAFF
TGTGCCAGCAGCTCAATAGACCTAAACACTGAAGCTTTCTTT
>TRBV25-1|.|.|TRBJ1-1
CASRDSELEAFF
TGTGCCAGCAGGGACTCGGAGTTAGAAGCTTTCTTT
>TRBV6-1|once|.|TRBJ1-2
CASNKPRDGYTF
TGTGCCAGCAACAAACCAAGAGATGGCTACACCTTC
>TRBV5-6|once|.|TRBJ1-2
CASSLRVTNYGYTF
TGTGCCAGCAGCTTACGGGTGACTAACTATGGCTACACCTTC
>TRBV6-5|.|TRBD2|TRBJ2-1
CASSYSMGLAANEQFF
TGTGCCAGCAGTTACTCGATGGGACTAGCAGCCAATGAGCAGTTCTTC
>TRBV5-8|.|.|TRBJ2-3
CASSWGAPSTDTQYF
TGTGCCAGCAGCTGGGGGGCACCTAGCACAGATACGCAGTATTTT
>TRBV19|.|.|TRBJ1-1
CASSMWDGWSEAFF
TGTGCCAGTAGTATGTGGGATGGTTGGTCTGAAGCTTTCTTT
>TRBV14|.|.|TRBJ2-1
CASSQDKRRPSNEQFF
TGTGCCAGCAGCCAAGATAAACGGCGACCATCCAATGAGCAGTTCTTC
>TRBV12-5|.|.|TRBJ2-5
CASGFPGGQETQYF
TGTGCTAGTGGTTTCCCCGGGGGCCAAGAGACCCAGTACTTC
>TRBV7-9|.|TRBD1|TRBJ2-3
CASSFRDSYTDTQYF
TGTGCCAGCAGCTTCCGGGACAGCTACACAGATACGCAGTATTTT
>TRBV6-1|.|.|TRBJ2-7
CASSEAGTYEQYF
TGTGCCAGCAGTGAAGCAGGGACCTACGAGCAGTACTTC
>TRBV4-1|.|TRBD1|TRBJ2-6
CASSQRTGEIGANVLTF
TGCGCCAGCAGCCAACGGACAGGGGAGATAGGGGCCAACGTCCTGACTTTC
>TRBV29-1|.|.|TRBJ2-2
CSVVVRGHGDTGELFF
TGCAGCGTTGTGGTAAGGGGACATGGAGACACCGGGGAGCTGTTTTTT
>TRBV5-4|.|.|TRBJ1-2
CASSLMGATGYTF
TGTGCCAGCAGCTTGATGGGGGCAACTGGCTACACCTTC
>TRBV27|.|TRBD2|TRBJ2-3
CASRRGASTDTQYF
TGTGCCAGCAGGCGGGGGGCTAGCACAGATACGCAGTATTTT
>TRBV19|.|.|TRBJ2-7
CASRQFSYEQYF
TGTGCCAGCCGACAGTTCTCCTACGAGCAGTACTTC
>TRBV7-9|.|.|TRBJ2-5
CASSPRTRDETQYF
TGTGCCAGCAGCCCAAGGACAAGGGACGAGACCCAGTACTTC
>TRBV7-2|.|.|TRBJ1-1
CASSFVDTEAFF
TGTGCCAGCAGCTTCGTAGACACTGAAGCTTTCTTT
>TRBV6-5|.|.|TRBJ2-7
CASSYAPDHEQYF
TGTGCCAGCAGTTACGCGCCAGACCACGAGCAGTACTTC
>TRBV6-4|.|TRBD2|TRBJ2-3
CASSDAAGGSTDTQYF
TGTGCCAGCAGTGATGCAGCGGGGGGGTCCACAGATACGCAGTATTTT
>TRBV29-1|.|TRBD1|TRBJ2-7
CSVEKDQAGGAYEQYF
TGCAGCGTTGAAAAGGATCAGGCAGGGGGCGCCTACGAGCAGTACTTC
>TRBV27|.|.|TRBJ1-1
CASSLEGWSEAFF
TGTGCCAGCAGTTTGGAGGGGTGGTCTGAAGCTTTCTTT
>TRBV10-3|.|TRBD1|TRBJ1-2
CAISDSGTGVSEGYTF
TGTGCCATCAGTGATTCCGGGACAGGGGTTTCCGAGGGCTACACCTTC